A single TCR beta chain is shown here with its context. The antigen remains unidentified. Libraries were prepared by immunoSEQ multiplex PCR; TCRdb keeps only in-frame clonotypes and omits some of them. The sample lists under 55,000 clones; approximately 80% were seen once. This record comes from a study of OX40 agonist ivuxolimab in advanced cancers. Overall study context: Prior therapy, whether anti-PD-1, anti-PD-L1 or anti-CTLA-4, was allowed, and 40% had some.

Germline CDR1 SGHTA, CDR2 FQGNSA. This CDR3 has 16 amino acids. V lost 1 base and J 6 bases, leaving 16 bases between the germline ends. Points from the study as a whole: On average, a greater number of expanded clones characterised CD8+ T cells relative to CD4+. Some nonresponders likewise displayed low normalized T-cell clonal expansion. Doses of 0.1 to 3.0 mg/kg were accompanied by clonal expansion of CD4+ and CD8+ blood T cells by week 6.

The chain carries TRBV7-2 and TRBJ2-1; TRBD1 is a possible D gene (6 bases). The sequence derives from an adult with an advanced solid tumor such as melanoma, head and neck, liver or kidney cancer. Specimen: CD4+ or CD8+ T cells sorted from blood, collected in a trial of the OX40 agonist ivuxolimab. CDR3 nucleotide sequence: TGTGCCAGCAGCTTAGAACCACAGGGTCTGGGCAATGAGCAGTTCTTC. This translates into CASSLEPQGLGNEQFF.